This section outlines one T cell receptor (beta chain) sequence together with its context. No antigen is known for it. These data originate in a study of T cell repertoires in cytomegalovirus infection. Findings of the study overall: HLA-C-restricted CMV-specific TCR beta clonotypes were dominant in the ex vivo response.

TCRdb reanalysed the reads using MiXCR and keeps one entry per CDR3 protein. The sample has approximately 500,000 distinct CDR3 sequences, roughly 34% seen once; the top ten hold 15% to 20%. The V end was cut by 0 bases, the J end by 7 bases, with 11 bases between. Germline loops: CDR1 SGHRS, CDR2 YFSETQ. The CDR3 totals 14 residues. The chain employs TRBV5-1 and TRBJ1-5, with D maybe TRBD1 (6 bases). The sample here was cultured PBMCs, taken from culture after CMV antigen stimulation. The sequence came from a human donor in good health (CMV status not recorded). Some clones in this sample may be carry-over from other donors' samples. CDR3 bases: TGCGCCAGCAGCTTGGTGTCAGGGGAACAGCCCCAGCATTTT. It specifies CASSLVSGEQPQHF.